These 30 T cell receptor beta chains originate from one sample sequenced in a study of blood T cells in healthy people across ages. With a J-beta primer mix and a sample-barcoded 5' primer, a second PCR ran roughly 6 to 11 cycles. TCRdb reprocessed the 5' RACE reads via MiXCR and lists one record per CDR3 protein. The sample carries hundreds of thousands of distinct CDR3 sequences, about a third recorded once. Source material: blood. All receptors come from a woman older than 75 in good health.

This rearrangement joins TRBV7-2 to TRBJ2-3; 13 nucleotides agree with TRBD2. The V gene end was trimmed by 2 bases and the J gene end by 5 bases; junction bases not matched to a gene: 7. This CDR3 has 17 residues. From germline, CDR1 is SGHTA and CDR2 FQGNSA. CDR3 nucleotide sequence: TGTGCCAGCAGCTTAAGGAGGACTAGCGGGAGAGGAGATACGCAGTATTTT. This gives the protein CASSLRRTSGRGDTQYF.

This clonotype was recorded many times. The V and J genes are TRBV28 and TRBJ2-7; TRBD1 matches 7 bases. The V and J ends lost 6 bases and 0 bases, in that order; junction bases with no gene match: 8. The length of the CDR3 is 15 residues. Germline V gene sequence: CDR1 MDHEN, CDR2 SYDVKM. In DNA form, the CDR3 reads TGTGCCAGCAGCTTGCTACAGGGGAGCTCCTACGAGCAGTACTTC. It specifies CASSLLQGSSYEQYF.

The V and J genes are TRBV5-6 and TRBJ1-1, with TRBD1 as a possible D gene (6 bases). V lost 2 bases, J lost 5 bases, and 13 bases lay in between. The CDR3 spans 14 residues. Germline lookup yields CDR1 SGHDT and CDR2 YYEEEE. The CDR3 loop reads CASSFRGGRTEAFF. The DNA for the CDR3 is TGTGCCAGCAGCTTCCGGGGGGGGCGTACTGAAGCTTTCTTT.

This clonotype was picked up many times. The CDR3 DNA is TGTGCCAGCAGCGTTAGCGGGGGCAACTACGAGCAGTACTTC. Amino acid sequence: CASSVSGGNYEQYF. The chain couples TRBV7-8 to TRBJ2-7; 9 nucleotides align to TRBD2. Looked up from germline, CDR1 is SGHVS and CDR2 is FQNEAQ. Trimming at V came to 5 bases and at J to 3 bases, leaving 5 bases not matched to a gene. CDR3 length: 14 amino acids.

This clonotype was detected many times. The CDR3 DNA sequence: TGTGCCAGCAGTTCTTATCAAGGGACAGGCAAAAATGAAAAACTGTTTTTT. Its protein is CASSSYQGTGKNEKLFF. V and J are TRBV28 and TRBJ1-4, with TRBD1 matching over 8 bases. CDR3 length equals 17 residues. J gave up 5 bases and V 4 bases, and 12 bases lay outside the gene matches. In germline, CDR1 is MDHEN, CDR2 SYDVKM.

In its sample, this clonotype was seen many times. The genes are TRBV27 and TRBJ2-1; TRBD2 agrees at 12 bases. V trimming: 11 bases; J trimming: 7 bases; junction bases outside the gene matches: 9. CDR3 size: 14 residues. Germline CDR1 and CDR2: MNHEY and SMNVEV (reference sequence). CDR3 DNA: TGTGCCGCCTCTAGCGGGGGGGCCATTAATGAGCAGTTCTTC. Translated: CAASSGGAINEQFF.

This clonotype was detected only a few times. The chain uses TRBV7-2 and TRBJ1-1; weak D call: TRBD1 (6 bases). This CDR3 has 14 residues. Germline V CDR1 and CDR2: SGHTA, FQGNSA. Between the trimmed V and J ends, which lost 2 bases and 2 bases, there was a span of 9 bases. CDR3 coding DNA: TGTGCCAGCAGCTTAAACAGGGTAAACACTGAAGCTTTCTTT. Its translation is CASSLNRVNTEAFF.

This clonotype showed up many times. The J gene is TRBJ2-1, the V gene TRBV7-3; 15 bases line up with TRBD2. The CDR3 extends over 16 amino acids. Trimming cost V 5 bases and J 7 bases; bases outside gene matches: 6. CDR1 SGHTA and CDR2 FQGTGA come from the germline V gene. The CDR3 loop is CASSLTGTSGGNEQFF. Written as DNA, the CDR3 is TGTGCCAGCAGCCTTACCGGGACTAGCGGGGGGAATGAGCAGTTCTTC. Full variable domain (outside the CDR3, taken from reference TRBV7-3 and TRBJ2-1): GAGVSQTPSNKVTEKGKYVELRCDPISGHTALYWYRQSLGQGPEFLIYFQGTGAADDSGLPNDRFFAVRPEGSVSTLKIQRTERGDSAVYLCASSLTGTSGGNEQFFGPGTRLTVL.

The chain links TRBV4-1 to TRBJ2-4; maybe TRBD2 (7 bases). Trimming removed 4 bases at V and 3 bases at J, with 25 bases between. The CDR3 runs to 19 residues. Germline V gene sequence: CDR1 MGHRA, CDR2 YSYEKL. CDR3 in DNA: TGCGCCAGCAGCCCATTTCCGGGGGGCCCTCCCTCCATCAAAAACATTCAGTACTTC. It encodes CASSPFPGGPPSIKNIQYF.

Many counts were recorded for this clonotype. V is TRBV7-2 and J is TRBJ2-7; D not certain. Germline V gives CDR1 SGHTA, CDR2 FQGNSA. The V and J ends lost 7 bases and 0 bases respectively, with 13 bases between them. The length of the CDR3 is 14 residues. The CDR3 loop reads CASTTTASSYEQYF. CDR3 coding DNA: TGTGCCAGCACCACGACGGCCAGCTCCTACGAGCAGTACTTC.

In the case of this clonotype: A read error may explain this, as a much larger clone is one base away. The chain uses TRBV29-1 and TRBJ2-5; TRBD1 matches at 7 bases. The germline gives CDR1 SQVTM, CDR2 ANQGSEA. J gave up 11 bases and V 6 bases, and 18 bases lay outside the gene matches. The CDR3 has 14 amino acids. The DNA of the CDR3 is TGCAGCGTGCCCCACAGGGGCCCCTACAATGAGCAGTACTTC. Its translation: CSVPHRGPYNEQYF.

The chain combines TRBV12-3 or TRBV12-4 with TRBJ2-7, with D unresolved. The CDR3 runs 12 residues. Between the trimmed V and J ends, which lost 5 bases and 4 bases, there was a span of 9 bases. CDR3 residues: CASSVGIYEQYF. CDR3 sequence (DNA): TGTGCCAGCAGTGTTGGAATATACGAGCAGTACTTC.

At least ten counts were recorded for this clonotype. The rearrangement links TRBV6-2 or TRBV6-3 to TRBJ1-1, with 9 bases aligning to TRBD1. This CDR3 spans 14 amino acids. CDR1 MNHEY and CDR2 SVGEGT come from the germline V gene. Trimming cost V 6 bases and J 1 base; bases outside gene matches: 3. For the CDR3, the DNA is TGTGCCAGCAGGACAGGGGGAACGAACACTGAAGCTTTCTTT. Residues: CASRTGGTNTEAFF.

This clonotype was seen repeatedly, ten times or more. The J gene is TRBJ2-1, the V gene TRBV4-1, with unresolved D. There are 11 residues in the CDR3. The V end lost 6 bases, the J end lost 2 bases, and 2 bases lay between the germline ends. CDR1 is MGHRA, CDR2 YSYEKL, per germline. CDR3 protein: CASRTYNEQFF. Written as DNA, the CDR3 is TGCGCCAGCAGGACCTACAATGAGCAGTTCTTC.

V and J are TRBV3-1 and TRBJ1-1; D unresolved. V lost 1 base, J lost 2 bases, and 11 bases lay in between. Germline V gene data show CDR1 as LGHDT and CDR2 as YNNKEL (reference sequence). The CDR3 is made up of 15 amino acids. CDR3 sequence reads: CASSQARQINTEAFF. For the CDR3, the DNA is TGTGCCAGCAGCCAAGCTCGGCAGATAAACACTGAAGCTTTCTTT. The variable domain in full, completed from reference TRBV3-1 and TRBJ1-1, reads DTAVSQTPKYLVTQMGNDKSIKCEQNLGHDTMYWYKQDSKKFLKIMFSYNNKELIINETVPNRFSPKSPDKAHLNLHINSLELGDSAVYFCASSQARQINTEAFFGQGTRLTVV.

This clonotype has ten or more counts. The rearrangement uses TRBV19 and TRBJ2-7, with D unclear. Germline CDR1 LNHDA, CDR2 SQIVND (reference sequence). The CDR3 is 13 amino acids. V shed 5 bases and J shed 6 bases, with 14 bases lying between them. The CDR3 is CASSDSTQTEQYF. The CDR3 DNA is TGTGCCAGTAGTGACTCGACCCAGACCGAGCAGTACTTC.

By share, this clonotype counts as medium-sized (0.01 to 0.1%). V gene TRBV7-2 combines with J gene TRBJ2-3; 8 positions match TRBD2. V trimming: 0 bases; J trimming: 1 base; junction bases outside the gene matches: 0. The V gene's germline CDR1 is SGHTA and CDR2 FQGNSA. The CDR3 totals 15 residues. CDR3 residues: CASSLARGGTDTQYF. CDR3 in DNA: TGTGCCAGCAGCTTAGCGCGGGGGGGCACAGATACGCAGTATTTT.

The gene calls are TRBV30 and TRBJ1-5; D gene uncertain. The CDR3 is 13 residues long. Germline V CDR1 and CDR2: GTSNPN, SVGIG (reference sequence). Trimming took 5 bases from V and 5 from J, leaving 13 bases between them. This chain's CDR3 is CAWGQGRDQPQHF. The CDR3 nucleotides are TGTGCCTGGGGCCAAGGGAGGGATCAGCCCCAGCATTTT.

In the case of this clonotype: It may be a read error: a sequence one base away is much more abundant. The chain has TRBV12-3 or TRBV12-4 and TRBJ1-1, with 7 bases fitting TRBD1. The CDR3 runs 14 residues. The CDR3 DNA sequence: TGTGCCGGCAGTCCAAACAGGGGGAACACTGAAGCTTTCTTT. Translating it yields CAGSPNRGNTEAFF.

This clonotype was detected only a few times. The chain has TRBV11-2 and TRBJ1-4, with a tentative D call TRBD1 (5 bases). The CDR3 loop spans 14 amino acids. With 2 bases removed from V and 6 bases from J, the gap between germline ends came to 10 bases. Germline V CDR1 and CDR2: SGHAT, FQNNGV. The CDR3: CASSLSPGHEKLFF. CDR3 DNA sequence: TGTGCCAGCAGCTTATCACCAGGGCATGAAAAACTGTTTTTT.

About this clonotype: Here the CDR3 omits its conserved ending phenylalanine or tryptophan, so a read error is the likely source. The V and J genes are TRBV14 and TRBJ2-7; D remains ambiguous. In germline, CDR1 is SGHDN, CDR2 FVKESK. The V and J ends lost 2 bases and 3 bases respectively, with 11 bases between them. This CDR3 region has 14 residues. The CDR3 spells CASSQRPACYEQYC. CDR3 in DNA: TGTGCCAGCAGCCAACGGCCAGCCTGCTACGAGCAGTACTGC.

The chain is built from TRBV29-1 and TRBJ1-5; 7 bases fit TRBD1. J gave up 4 bases and V 4 bases, and 19 bases lay outside the gene matches. Germline V gene data show CDR1 as SQVTM and CDR2 as ANQGSEA. CDR3 length: 18 residues. CDR3 sequence reads: CSVAGGGGHAVSNQPQHF. The CDR3 nucleotides are TGCAGCGTTGCAGGGGGGGGTGGCCACGCCGTTTCGAATCAGCCCCAGCATTTT. The variable domain in full, completed from reference TRBV29-1 and TRBJ1-5, reads SAVISQKPSRDICQRGTSLTIQCQVDSQVTMMFWYRQQPGQSLTLIATANQGSEATYESGFVIDKFPISRPNLTFSTLTVSNMSPEDSSIYLCSVAGGGGHAVSNQPQHFGDGTRLSIL.

The sample holds many counts of this clonotype. The J gene is TRBJ1-6, the V gene TRBV7-9, with TRBD1 as a possible D gene (5 bases). The CDR3 is made up of 14 amino acids. Germline V lookup: CDR1 SEHNR, CDR2 FQNEAQ (reference sequence). V lost 5 bases and J lost 8, with 13 bases in between. The CDR3 DNA sequence: TGTGCCAGCAGCCTCGACAGAGATCATTCACCCCTCCACTTT. Residues: CASSLDRDHSPLHF. Using reference TRBV7-9 and TRBJ1-6 for the parts outside the CDR3, the full variable domain is DTGVSQNPRHKITKRGQNVTFRCDPISEHNRLYWYRQTLGQGPEFLTYFQNEAQLEKSRLLSDRFSAERPKGSFSTLEIQRTEQGDSAMYLCASSLDRDHSPLHFGNGTRLTVT.

This chain uses TRBV2 with TRBJ1-1; D is ambiguous. The CDR3 loop spans 14 amino acids. Germline CDR1 reads SNHLY; CDR2 reads FYNNEI. The germline V and J ends were trimmed by 10 bases and 5 bases, with 20 bases remaining between them. CDR3 protein: CATTFRADRTEAFF. The CDR3 DNA is TGTGCCACCACGTTTAGGGCCGATAGGACTGAAGCTTTCTTT.

This clonotype was seen repeatedly, ten times or more. The rearrangement uses TRBV7-2 and TRBJ2-7; a possible D gene is TRBD1 (6 bases). Looked up from germline, CDR1 is SGHTA and CDR2 is FQGNSA. The V end was cut by 0 bases, the J end by 3 bases, with 12 bases between. CDR3 length equals 15 residues. CDR3 residues: CASSLAGASFYEQYF. The DNA of the CDR3 is TGTGCCAGCAGCTTAGCGGGGGCCTCCTTCTACGAGCAGTACTTC.

The chain is built from TRBV5-1 and TRBJ1-2; 7 bases line up with TRBD1. Germline V gene sequence: CDR1 SGHRS, CDR2 YFSETQ. Losses at the gene ends were 2 bases for V and 2 bases for J; bases not matched to a gene: 3. CDR3 size: 14 residues. The CDR3, as DNA: TGCGCCAGCAGCTTAACAGGGGTAAACTATGGCTACACCTTC. Encoded protein: CASSLTGVNYGYTF.

This clonotype has at least ten counts. The chain joins TRBV6-2 or TRBV6-3 to TRBJ2-1, with 14 nucleotides matching TRBD2. This CDR3 is built from 15 residues. Germline V CDR1 and CDR2: MNHEY, SVGEGT. V lost 4 bases to trimming and J lost 10 bases; unmatched junction nucleotides: 6. CDR3 sequence reads: CASSLTSGGAWEQFF. The CDR3, as DNA: TGTGCCAGCAGTTTGACTAGCGGGGGGGCCTGGGAGCAGTTCTTC.

The V gene is TRBV18, the J gene TRBJ2-3; 8 nucleotides align to TRBD1. CDR1 is KGHSH, CDR2 LQKENI, per germline. Unmatched junction bases numbered 10, after V lost 4 bases and J lost 4 bases. There are 16 residues in the CDR3. CDR3 loop: CASSLDPRGLADTQYF. Here the CDR3 DNA reads TGTGCCAGCTCACTAGACCCCAGGGGGCTAGCAGATACGCAGTATTTT.

The V gene is TRBV19, the J gene TRBJ2-5; D gene ambiguous. Germline V gives CDR1 LNHDA, CDR2 SQIVND (reference sequence). This CDR3 comprises 15 residues. V was trimmed by 3 bases and J by 2 bases, leaving 13 bases between them. CDR3 sequence reads: CASSIAATRQETQYF. The CDR3 nucleotides read TGTGCCAGTAGTATCGCAGCAACCCGACAAGAGACCCAGTACTTC.

About this clonotype: In this CDR3 the conserved last residue, phenylalanine or tryptophan, is missing, so a read error is likely. V gene TRBV3-1 combines with J gene TRBJ1-1; 7 bases line up with TRBD1. CDR1 LGHDT and CDR2 YNNKEL come from the germline V gene (reference sequence). CDR3 length equals 13 residues. J lost 3 bases, V lost 6 bases, and 4 bases had no gene match. As DNA, the CDR3 is TGTGCCAGCAGGACAGGGAGGGACACTGAAGCTTTCTTG. Its protein product is CASRTGRDTEAFL.